This T cell receptor (beta chain) emerged from a study of identical twins. Findings and limits, study-wide: There were fewer insertions in abundant cord blood beta clonotypes, but memory repertoires showed no such pattern. Models, which agreed with sharing between unrelated individuals, nonetheless underestimated the out-of-frame TCR alpha sharing seen in monozygotic twins.

The germline gives CDR1 SGHDT, CDR2 YYEEEE. Deletions cut 0 bases from V and 8 bases from J, with 8 bases between. This CDR3 contains 12 residues. One entry per CDR3 protein, called by TCRdb with MiXCR from the 5' RACE reads. The repertoire holds approximately 220,000 distinct CDR3 sequences, 6% to 9% seen once, with 1.9% in the top ten. This clonotype occurred a few times. Its specificity is not known. These records were also assigned to another study, of yellow fever vaccine responses in identical twins.

The sample was memory (CD45RO+) T cells sorted from blood. The V and J genes are TRBV5-6 and TRBJ1-2; D gene ambiguous. This sequence originates from a woman between 18 and 29 years old in good health. The CDR3, as DNA: TGTGCCAGCAGCTTGGCCGGGAGGGGCTACACCTTC. It encodes CASSLAGRGYTF. The full variable domain, with the rest looked up from reference TRBV5-6 and TRBJ1-2, is DAGVTQSPTHLIKTRGQQVTLRCSPKSGHDTVSWYQQALGQGPQFIFQYYEEEERQRGNFPDRFSGHQFPNYSSELNVNALLLGDSALYLCASSLAGRGYTFGSGTRLTVV.